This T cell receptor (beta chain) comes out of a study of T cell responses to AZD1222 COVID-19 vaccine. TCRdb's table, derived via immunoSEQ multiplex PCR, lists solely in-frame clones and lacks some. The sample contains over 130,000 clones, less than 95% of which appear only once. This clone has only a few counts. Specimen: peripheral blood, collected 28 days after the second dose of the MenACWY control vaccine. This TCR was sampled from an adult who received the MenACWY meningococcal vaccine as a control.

DNA for the CDR3: TGTGCCAGTAGGGGACAGGGAAGGGATTCCGAGCAGTACTTC. Residues: CASRGQGRDSEQYF. The chain combines TRBV19 with TRBJ2-7; 9 bases match TRBD1. The germline gives CDR1 LNHDA, CDR2 SQIVND (reference sequence). Losses at the gene ends were 6 bases for V and 6 bases for J; bases not matched to a gene: 9. The CDR3 covers 14 residues.